These 13 T cell receptor beta chains came from one sample sequenced in a study of blood T cell repertoires in COVID-19. The table came from immunoSEQ multiplex PCR; TCRdb's copy has only in-frame clones and leaves some out. The sample lists 250,000 to 400,000 clones; approximately 88% were seen once. Input material: peripheral blood. The receptors were gathered from a woman under 40 with COVID-19, enrolled during active disease.

This chain connects TRBV11-3 to TRBJ2-2; D is possibly TRBD1 (6 bases). Trimming pared 4 bases from V and 1 base from J, leaving 10 bases between. Germline values: CDR1 SGHNT, CDR2 YENEEA. CDR3 length equals 15 residues. The CDR3 coding sequence is TGTGCCAGCAGCTCCATGGGACAGAACACCGGGGAGCTGTTTTTT. Protein product: CASSSMGQNTGELFF.

V and J are TRBV14 and TRBJ1-2; 9 bases agree with TRBD1. Germline V gives CDR1 SGHDN, CDR2 FVKESK. The V gene end was trimmed by 4 bases and the J gene end by 7 bases; junction bases not matched to a gene: 10. The CDR3 covers 15 residues. CDR3 DNA: TGTGCCAGCAGCCCTACTCACCCGACAGGGGGTGGCTACACCTTC. It is translated as CASSPTHPTGGGYTF.

The chain uses TRBV28 and TRBJ2-3; TRBD2 matches 14 bases. Per germline, CDR1 MDHEN and CDR2 SYDVKM. The CDR3 has 17 residues. J lost 2 bases, V lost 4 bases, and 5 bases had no gene match. DNA for the CDR3: TGTGCCAGCAGTTCGCCGGGACTAGCGGGGGTCACAGATACGCAGTATTTT. It yields the protein CASSSPGLAGVTDTQYF.

This rearrangement joins TRBV5-1 to TRBJ2-1, with 11 bases aligning to TRBD1. V shed 4 bases and J 4 bases; nucleotides not matched to a gene: 4. Per the germline V gene, CDR1 is SGHRS and CDR2 is YFSETQ. CDR3 length equals 15 residues. CDR3 nucleotides: TGCGCCAGCAGCCCAGGGACAGGGGGGTACAATGAGCAGTTCTTC. Its protein is CASSPGTGGYNEQFF.

V usage is TRBV4-2 and J usage is TRBJ2-7; 10 bases agree with TRBD1. This CDR3 is 17 amino acids long. Germline V gene data show CDR1 as LGHNA and CDR2 as YNFKEQ. V shed 8 bases and J 1 base; nucleotides not matched to a gene: 14. This CDR3 is CASGPRDRGPLSYEQYF. CDR3 bases: TGTGCCAGCGGTCCGCGGGACAGGGGCCCCCTGTCCTACGAGCAGTACTTC.

The chain carries TRBV7-9 and TRBJ2-3; weak D call: TRBD2 (6 bases). V dropped 4 bases and J dropped 8 bases, with 10 bases sitting between them. There are 12 residues in the CDR3. Germline CDR1 and CDR2: SEHNR and FQNEAQ (reference sequence). Here the CDR3 reads CASSSDYVTQYF. CDR3 in DNA: TGTGCCAGCAGCTCGGACTATGTTACGCAGTATTTT.

The rearrangement uses TRBV4-1 and TRBJ1-5; D is possibly TRBD1 (6 bases). The CDR3 loop spans 14 amino acids. Looked up from germline, CDR1 is MGHRA and CDR2 is YSYEKL. The ends were cut back, 1 base at V and 4 bases at J, with 8 bases in the middle. This CDR3 is CASSQGQGNQPQHF. The CDR3 DNA is TGCGCCAGCAGCCAAGGGCAGGGGAATCAGCCCCAGCATTTT.

The chain combines TRBV15 with TRBJ1-6, with 8 bases aligning to TRBD1. The trim removed 5 bases at V and 10 bases at J, leaving 7 bases unmatched. Germline CDR1 reads LNHNV; CDR2 reads YYDKDF (reference sequence). CDR3 length: 14 residues. DNA for the CDR3: TGTGCCACCAGCCGGACAGGGCTTGGGTCACCCCTCCACTTT. Encoded protein: CATSRTGLGSPLHF.

This clone was picked up one time. CDR3 amino acids: CASSFGTANSPLHF. For the CDR3, the DNA is TGCGCCAGCAGCTTCGGGACAGCTAATTCACCCCTCCACTTT. The rearrangement links TRBV5-1 to TRBJ1-6; 7 nucleotides agree with TRBD1. This CDR3 contains 14 residues. Germline CDR1 SGHRS, CDR2 YFSETQ. With V trimmed by 2 bases and J by 6 bases, 2 bases remained unmatched.

This clone is a singleton in its sample. The chain carries TRBV19 and TRBJ2-4, with D possibly TRBD2 on 6 matching bases. Germline values: CDR1 LNHDA, CDR2 SQIVND (reference sequence). CDR3 length: 17 residues. Deletions cut 4 bases from V and 2 bases from J, with 18 bases between. The CDR3 here is CASSTPGVSLTKNIQYF. DNA of the CDR3: TGTGCCAGTAGTACCCCGGGGGTTTCCTTAACCAAAAACATTCAGTACTTC.

This chain connects TRBV5-3 to TRBJ1-5, with TRBD1 as a possible D gene (5 bases). TRBV5-3 is marked as an open reading frame, function uncertain. Trimming left V 4 bases short and J 0 bases short, with 17 bases between. The CDR3 loop spans 17 amino acids. CDR3 DNA sequence: TGTGCCAGAAGCAAAAAAAAGACAGCCTATAGCAATCAGCCCCAGCATTTT. This codes for CARSKKKTAYSNQPQHF.

The chain is built from TRBV28 and TRBJ1-2, with D unresolved. The CDR3 covers 16 residues. V was pared by 3 bases and J by 0 bases, with 14 bases between. Germline loops: CDR1 MDHEN, CDR2 SYDVKM. CDR3 sequence (DNA): TGTGCCAGCAGTTTGTTGGTATGGAGAACTAACTATGGCTACACCTTC. This encodes CASSLLVWRTNYGYTF.

The chain recombines TRBV25-1 with TRBJ2-2; D possibly corresponds to TRBD2 (6 bases). The CDR3 has 16 amino acids. Trimming cost V 4 bases and J 5 bases, with 17 bases left between them. Germline V gene lookup returns CDR1 MGHDK and CDR2 SYGVNS. The CDR3 loop is CASSARGGEVTGELFF. The DNA for the CDR3 is TGTGCCAGCAGTGCCCGAGGAGGGGAAGTGACCGGGGAGCTGTTTTTT. The whole variable domain, filled in from reference TRBV25-1 and TRBJ2-2, reads EADIYQTPRYLVIGTGKKITLECSQTMGHDKMYWYQQDPGMELHLIHYSYGVNSTEKGDLSSESTVSRIRTEHFPLTLESARPSHTSQYLCASSARGGEVTGELFFGEGSRLTVL.